The sequence of this T cell receptor beta chain was determined in a study of T cell responses to AZD1222 COVID-19 vaccine. Points from the study as a whole: Targeting of unmutated variant regions was reportedly seen in nearly half of spike-specific TCRs.

The CDR3 loop spans 15 amino acids. Per germline, CDR1 SGHVS and CDR2 FQNEAQ. V was trimmed by 1 base and J by 4 bases, leaving 11 bases between them. Details on this clone: Its target is unknown.

Data came from immunoSEQ multiplex PCR; TCRdb stores just in-frame clones and leaves some out. The sample carries around 100,000 clones, approximately 87% recorded once. The chain joins TRBV7-8 to TRBJ1-5; D gene unclear. The sequence came from an adult in good health. The material was peripheral blood, obtained on day 0 of AZD1222 vaccination. The CDR3 bases are TGTGCCAGCAGCTTAGAGACTCGGGGTAATCAGCCCCAGCATTTT. It yields the protein CASSLETRGNQPQHF.